This T cell receptor beta chain is from a study of cytomegalovirus exposure and HLA in healthy donors. Study in general: When fewer than 500 donors were genotyped, about 80% of them were found to fall in the Caucasian-associated ancestry cluster.

The PCR made use of 60 Vbeta and 13 Jbeta primers. Some clones are missing from TCRdb's copy, which holds only in-frame ones; the method was immunoSEQ multiplex PCR. The sample gives some 150,000 clones, about 80% of which show up once; roughly 3.6% is in the top ten. J lost 5 bases, V lost 5 bases, and 7 bases had no gene match. CDR3 length: 14 amino acids. Germline CDR1 is MRHNA and CDR2 is SNTAGT. Study conclusions and caveats: Common viral pathogens (according to a later analysis) appeared linked to several of the most significant clusters.

A remark on this clone: Its target is unknown.

The rearrangement links TRBV6-4 to TRBJ2-3, with 7 bases aligning to TRBD2. This TCR was recovered from a man aged 25-40 years in good health and CMV-seropositive. What was sequenced was PBMCs. CDR3 nucleotides: TGTGCCAGCAGTACGACGGGGGGAGGAGATACGCAGTATTTT. This gives the protein CASSTTGGGDTQYF.